This T cell receptor beta chain stems from a study of blood T cell repertoires in COVID-19. Study-level background: Acute and convalescent COVID-19 specimens originated in the United States, Italy and Spain.

The CDR3 totals 13 residues. Trimming took off 2 bases at V and 8 bases at J, with 12 bases between the two ends. CDR1 and CDR2 from the germline V gene are MNHEY and SVGAGI. Authors' processing steps: From reference gene primer amplification, estimates of nucleated cell counts were derived. Assay used: immunoSEQ multiplex PCR; TCRdb lists only in-frame clones, some missing. D and trimming were read from the DNA, whereas the V and J calls and clone size are those reported in that table. The sample lists fewer than 300,000 clones, about nine tenths occurring once. This clonotype was sampled from a woman in her 30s with COVID-19, enrolled during active disease. The V call is TRBV6-5, the J call TRBJ1-2; D is perhaps TRBD1 (5 bases). Sequences were obtained from peripheral blood. The CDR3 here is CASSYIQGGGYTF. CDR3 sequence (DNA): TGTGCCAGCAGTTACATCCAGGGTGGAGGCTACACCTTC.